This record concerns one T cell receptor beta chain sequence. Its antigen is not known. Looked up from germline, CDR1 is GTSNPN and CDR2 is SVGIG (reference sequence). V gave up 4 bases and J gave up 6 bases, with 9 bases separating them. CDR3 length: 12 amino acids. The data belong to a study of cytomegalovirus exposure and HLA in healthy donors. Regarding the study as a whole: The classifier was said to identify cytomegalovirus status with high specificity and sensitivity. Specificity for CMV antigens was confirmed in vitro for a few of the CMV-associated chains.

Clones were read by immunoSEQ multiplex PCR, and TCRdb kept only the in-frame ones, dropping some. This sample has 250,000 to 400,000 clones, with approximately 86% found just once. V gene TRBV30 combines with J gene TRBJ2-2; unclear D gene. The sequence came from a man aged 25 to 45 in good health and CMV-seronegative. Specimen: PBMCs. CDR3 protein: CAWTPLPGELFF. CDR3 in DNA: TGTGCCTGGACCCCACTCCCCGGGGAGCTGTTTTTT.